Listed below are T cell receptor beta chains from one sample, sequenced in a study of identical twins. TCRdb re-called the 5' RACE reads through MiXCR, storing one row per CDR3 protein. The sample contains some 1,700,000 distinct CDR3 sequences, 25% to 35% of which appear only once. Sequencing input: cord blood. The receptors derive from a newborn girl in good health. Both conserved end residues are part of each CDR3. D genes are given only for firm matches. The listing skips clone size in some rows; elsewhere it reads once, few, many or a size class.

clone_size d_call j_call v_call cdr3_aa cdr3_nt
. TRBD2 TRBJ2-3 TRBV9 CASSVGLAGHPTDTQYF TGTGCCAGCAGCGTAGGACTAGCGGGGCACCCCACAGATACGCAGTATTTT
. TRBD2 TRBJ2-3 TRBV7-2 CASSSSGRWTDTQYF TGTGCCAGCAGCTCCAGCGGGAGGTGGACAGATACGCAGTATTTT
. . TRBJ2-2 TRBV7-2 CTSSLVAGELFF TGTACCAGCAGCTTGGTGGCCGGGGAGCTGTTTTTT
few TRBD2 TRBJ2-3 TRBV10-3 CAISARSWTSGPLDGTDTQYF TGTGCCATCAGTGCCCGCAGTTGGACTAGCGGTCCATTAGACGGCACAGATACGCAGTATTTT
few . TRBJ2-5 TRBV4-1 CASSPTPLRETQYF TGCGCCAGCAGCCCTACTCCGCTAAGAGAGACCCAGTACTTC
many TRBD1 TRBJ2-5 TRBV2 CASSEALFFGQAIETQYF TGTGCCAGCAGTGAAGCGCTTTTCTTCGGACAGGCAATAGAGACCCAGTACTTC
few TRBD1 TRBJ2-1 TRBV14 CASSQFPPGTGDGEQFF TGTGCCAGCAGCCAATTTCCTCCCGGGACAGGGGACGGTGAGCAGTTCTTC
. . TRBJ1-2 TRBV18 CASSSTPEGGYTF TGTGCCAGCTCATCGACTCCTGAGGGAGGCTACACCTTC
few . TRBJ2-7 TRBV20-1 CSAIMGGSYEQYF TGCAGTGCTATTATGGGCGGATCCTACGAGCAGTACTTC
few . TRBJ2-2 TRBV11-2 CASSLGLLANTGELFF TGTGCCAGCAGCTTAGGTCTTCTAGCGAACACCGGGGAGCTGTTTTTT
few TRBD1 TRBJ2-7 TRBV14 CASSQGIGDSPTSYEQYF TGTGCCAGCAGCCAAGGTATCGGGGACAGCCCTACCTCCTACGAGCAGTACTTC
. TRBD2 TRBJ2-5 TRBV3-1 CASSRGLAGVQETQYF TGTGCCAGCAGCAGAGGACTAGCGGGAGTCCAAGAGACCCAGTACTTC
once . TRBJ1-6 TRBV20-1 CSARTINSPPHF TGCAGTGCTCGAACCATTAATTCACCCCCCCACTTT
. . TRBJ2-3 TRBV6-5 CASSYYGAGGTDTQYF TGTGCCAGCAGTTACTACGGGGCAGGGGGCACAGATACGCAGTATTTT
. TRBD2 TRBJ2-3 TRBV28 CASSLAATTDTQYF TGTGCCAGCAGCCTAGCGGCAACCACAGATACGCAGTATTTT
few . TRBJ2-5 TRBV9 CASSGKGTQYF TGTGCCAGCAGCGGAAAGGGAACCCAGTACTTC
many TRBD1 TRBJ1-5 TRBV20-1 CSALDRGNQPQHF TGCAGTGCTCTGGACAGGGGCAATCAGCCCCAGCATTTT
. . TRBJ1-1 TRBV28 CASSFAAGGPSAFF TGTGCCAGCAGTTTCGCTGCGGGGGGCCCAAGTGCTTTCTTT
. TRBD2 TRBJ2-3 TRBV7-2 CASSLDTSGRAQYF TGTGCCAGCAGCTTAGACACTAGCGGGAGGGCGCAGTATTTT
few . TRBJ2-1 TRBV7-9 CASSSNLANEQFF TGTGCCAGCAGCTCCAATCTAGCTAATGAGCAGTTCTTC
. . TRBJ1-5 TRBV19 CASSIEGYSNQPQHF TGTGCCAGTAGTATAGAAGGGTATAGCAATCAGCCCCAGCATTTT
few . TRBJ2-3 TRBV3-1 CASSSTGSITDTQYF TGTGCCAGCAGCTCTACAGGGAGTATAACAGATACGCAGTATTTT
few . TRBJ1-2 TRBV29-1 CSVEGGDSNRGYTF TGCAGCGTTGAAGGAGGGGACTCTAATCGGGGCTACACCTTC
. . TRBJ2-1 TRBV20-1 CSARAGANYNEQFF TGCAGTGCTAGAGCGGGAGCTAACTACAATGAGCAGTTCTTC
. TRBD2 TRBJ2-1 TRBV14 CASSQRLAYEQFF TGTGCCAGCAGCCAACGACTAGCCTATGAGCAGTTCTTC
. . TRBJ2-1 TRBV4-1 CASSQPGTSYNEQFF TGCGCCAGCAGCCAACCCGGGACTTCTTACAATGAGCAGTTCTTC
. TRBD1 TRBJ2-5 TRBV5-1 CASRGQVQETQYF TGTGCCAGCAGGGGACAGGTCCAAGAGACCCAGTACTTC
few . TRBJ1-1 TRBV21-1 CASRDSYEAFF TGTGCCAGCAGGGACAGTTATGAAGCTTTCTTT
. . TRBJ1-2 TRBV28 CASTPRGFYGYTF TGTGCCAGCACCCCCAGGGGATTCTATGGCTACACCTTC
once . TRBJ2-1 TRBV20-1 CSASTGPTYNEQFF TGCAGTGCTAGCACGGGACCCACCTACAATGAGCAGTTCTTC
. . TRBJ1-1 TRBV11-2 CASSLERARAFF TGTGCCAGCAGCTTAGAAAGGGCTCGAGCTTTCTTT
. TRBD1 TRBJ1-5 TRBV6-1 CASRILPGTGNQPQHF TGTGCCAGCAGAATACTACCCGGGACAGGGAATCAGCCCCAGCATTTT
. . TRBJ1-3 TRBV7-6 CASSLGDLAGNTIYF TGTGCCAGCAGCTTAGGGGACTTGGCTGGAAACACCATATATTTT
. TRBD1 TRBJ1-4 TRBV6-1 CASRDRPLTNEKLFF TGTGCCAGCAGGGACAGGCCCCTCACAAACGAAAAACTGTTTTTT
. . TRBJ1-1 TRBV9 CASSVVGGTGTEAFF TGTGCCAGCAGCGTAGTAGGGGGGACCGGCACTGAAGCTTTCTTT
. TRBD2 TRBJ2-1 TRBV4-1 CASSQEGFAGGLSGNEQFF TGCGCCAGCAGCCAAGAGGGATTCGCGGGGGGGCTTAGTGGCAATGAGCAGTTCTTC